Included here is one TCR beta chain sequence, with context. The antigen is undetermined. Combining a sample-barcoded 5' primer with a J-beta primer mix, a second PCR ran for about 7 to 11 cycles. Via MiXCR, TCRdb re-called the 5' RACE reads, giving one row per CDR3 protein. The sample has under 1,100,000 distinct CDR3 sequences; 25% are singletons. The sample originates from a study of blood T cells in healthy people across ages. Study conclusions and caveats: More naive CD4+ cells and higher diversity were found in long-lived than in aged donors.

CDR3 length: 14 residues. Germline V gives CDR1 SQVTM, CDR2 ANQGSEA. V lost 6 bases to trimming and J lost 2 bases; unmatched junction nucleotides: 8. The same sample was also studied in work on T cells of mothers and their children.

The TCR sequence derives from a girl aged 2-9 years in good health. The material sequenced was blood. The rearrangement links TRBV29-1 to TRBJ1-2, with 8 positions matching TRBD1. This CDR3 is CSVPTGTGNYGYTF. The CDR3 nucleotides read TGCAGCGTCCCGACCGGGACAGGAAACTATGGCTACACCTTC.